Below, 8 T cell receptor beta chains from the same sample are listed, as sequenced in a study of blood T cell repertoires in COVID-19. Produced via immunoSEQ multiplex PCR; TCRdb's table is partial and in-frame only. The table shows around 200,000 clones, with around 84% occurring only once. Sequenced: peripheral blood. Receptors originate from a woman in her 70s with COVID-19, enrolled during active disease.

In its sample, this clone was seen once. The CDR3 DNA sequence: TGTGCCAGCAGCTTCTCCCCGAACACTGAAGCTTTCTTT. It is translated as CASSFSPNTEAFF. The chain uses TRBV7-2 and TRBJ1-1; D unclear. V dropped 3 bases and J dropped 1 base, with 6 bases sitting between them. The CDR3 has 13 amino acids. Germline V gives CDR1 SGHTA, CDR2 FQGNSA.

The chain recombines TRBV7-3 with TRBJ1-4; 8 bases are shared with TRBD1. Germline V CDR1 and CDR2: SGHTA, FQGTGA. The CDR3 totals 13 residues. V lost 5 bases, J lost 8 bases, and 4 bases stayed unmatched. CDR3 sequence (DNA): TGTGCCAGCAGCGCGGACAGGGAGGAAAAACTGTTTTTT. Amino acid sequence: CASSADREEKLFF.

The J gene is TRBJ1-3, the V gene TRBV28; 8 nucleotides line up with TRBD1. The CDR3 sequence is 14 residues long. The V segment lost 5 bases and the J segment 3 bases; nucleotides outside the gene matches: 3. Germline V gives CDR1 MDHEN, CDR2 SYDVKM. The CDR3, as DNA: TGTGCCAGCAGTCTCAGGGGGCATGGAAACACCATATATTTT. It yields the protein CASSLRGHGNTIYF.

In this sample, this clone turned up a few times. The genes are TRBV2 and TRBJ1-1, with TRBD1 as a possible D gene (5 bases). Trimming took off 5 bases at V and 1 base at J, with 8 bases between the two ends. The CDR3 spans 13 residues. CDR1 is SNHLY and CDR2 is FYNNEI in the germline V gene. DNA of the CDR3: TGTGCCAGCAGTATTAGGGGGAACACTGAAGCTTTCTTT. Residues: CASSIRGNTEAFF.

The chain is built from TRBV3-1 (or the pseudogene TRBV3-2) and TRBJ2-5; 11 positions match TRBD2. This CDR3 spans 14 amino acids. Germline V gene data show CDR1 as LGHDT and CDR2 as YNNKEL (reference sequence). V lost 4 bases, J lost 3 bases, and 1 base stayed unmatched. Written as DNA, the CDR3 is TGTGCCAGCAGCCCGGGACTAGCGGAAGAGACCCAGTACTTC. Protein sequence: CASSPGLAEETQYF.

J is TRBJ1-2 and V is TRBV4-2; D may be TRBD1 (5 bases). The CDR3 runs 14 residues. The V gene's germline CDR1 is LGHNA and CDR2 YNFKEQ. V gave up 0 bases and J gave up 6 bases, with 11 bases separating them. The CDR3 spells CASSQDRGENGYTF. The CDR3 DNA follows: TGTGCCAGCAGCCAAGATCGGGGGGAGAATGGCTACACCTTC.

This chain joins TRBV3-1 (or the pseudogene TRBV3-2) and TRBJ1-1; a possible D gene is TRBD1 (5 bases). CDR3 length: 16 amino acids. V lost 0 bases and J lost 5, with 16 bases in between. Germline assignment: CDR1 LGHDT and CDR2 YNNKEL (reference sequence). CDR3 coding DNA: TGTGCCAGCAGCCAAGATCGGAGCTTTGGGGGGACTGAAGCTTTCTTT. Encoded protein: CASSQDRSFGGTEAFF.

Ten or more counts support this clone. The chain has TRBV3-1 (or the pseudogene TRBV3-2) and TRBJ1-1; D is uncertain. Germline V gene data show CDR1 as LGHDT and CDR2 as YNNKEL (reference sequence). Deletions cut 6 bases from V and 0 bases from J, with 17 bases between. The CDR3 sequence is 16 residues long. This CDR3 is CASSSRGPPMNTEAFF. The CDR3 nucleotides are TGTGCCAGCAGTTCTCGCGGTCCACCGATGAACACTGAAGCTTTCTTT.